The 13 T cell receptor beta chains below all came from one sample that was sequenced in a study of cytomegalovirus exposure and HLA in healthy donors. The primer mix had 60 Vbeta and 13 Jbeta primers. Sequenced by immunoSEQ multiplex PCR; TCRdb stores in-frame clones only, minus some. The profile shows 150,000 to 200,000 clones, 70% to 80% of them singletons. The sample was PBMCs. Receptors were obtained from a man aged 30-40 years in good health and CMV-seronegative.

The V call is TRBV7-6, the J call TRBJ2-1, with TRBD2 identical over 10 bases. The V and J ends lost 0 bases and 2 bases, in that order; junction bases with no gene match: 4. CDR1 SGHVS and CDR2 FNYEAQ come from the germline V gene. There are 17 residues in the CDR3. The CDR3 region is CASSLAASGSPYNEQFF. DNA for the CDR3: TGTGCCAGCAGCTTAGCAGCTAGCGGGAGCCCCTACAATGAGCAGTTCTTC.

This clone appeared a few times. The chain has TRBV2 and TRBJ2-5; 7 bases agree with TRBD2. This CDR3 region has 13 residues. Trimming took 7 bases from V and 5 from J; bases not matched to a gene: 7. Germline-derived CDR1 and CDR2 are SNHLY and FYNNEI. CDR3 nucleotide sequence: TGTGCCAGCACGGATAGCGGGCTGGAGACCCAGTACTTC. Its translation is CASTDSGLETQYF.

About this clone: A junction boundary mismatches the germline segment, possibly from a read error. CDR3 residues: CAGRTGSSYEQYF. In nucleotides, the CDR3 is TGTGCCGGCAGGACAGGGAGCTCCTACGAGCAGTACTTC. The J gene is TRBJ2-7, the V gene TRBV6-6, with 8 bases aligning to TRBD1. CDR3 length: 13 residues. CDR1 and CDR2 (germline): MNHNY, SVGAGI (reference sequence).

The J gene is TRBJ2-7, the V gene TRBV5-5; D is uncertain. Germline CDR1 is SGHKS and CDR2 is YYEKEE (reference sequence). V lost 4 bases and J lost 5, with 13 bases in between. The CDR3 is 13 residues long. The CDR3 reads CASSLDLFDEQYF. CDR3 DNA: TGTGCCAGCAGCCTAGATCTATTCGACGAGCAGTACTTC.

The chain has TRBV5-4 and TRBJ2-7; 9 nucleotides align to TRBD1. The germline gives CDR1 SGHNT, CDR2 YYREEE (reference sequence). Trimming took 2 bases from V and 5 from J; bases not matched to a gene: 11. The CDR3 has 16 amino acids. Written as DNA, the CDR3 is TGTGCCAGCAGCTTTCTGACCGGGACAGGGAACCACGAGCAGTACTTC. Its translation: CASSFLTGTGNHEQYF. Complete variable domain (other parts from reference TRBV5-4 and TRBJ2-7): ETGVTQSPTHLIKTRGQQVTLRCSSQSGHNTVSWYQQALGQGPQFIFQYYREEENGRGNFPPRFSGLQFPNYSSELNVNALELDDSALYLCASSFLTGTGNHEQYFGPGTRLTVT.

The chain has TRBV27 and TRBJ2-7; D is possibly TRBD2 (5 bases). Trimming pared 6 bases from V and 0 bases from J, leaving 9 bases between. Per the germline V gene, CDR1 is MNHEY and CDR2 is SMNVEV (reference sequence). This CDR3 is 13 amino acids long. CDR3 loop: CASRSGNSYEQYF. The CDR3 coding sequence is TGTGCCAGCAGATCGGGGAACTCCTACGAGCAGTACTTC.

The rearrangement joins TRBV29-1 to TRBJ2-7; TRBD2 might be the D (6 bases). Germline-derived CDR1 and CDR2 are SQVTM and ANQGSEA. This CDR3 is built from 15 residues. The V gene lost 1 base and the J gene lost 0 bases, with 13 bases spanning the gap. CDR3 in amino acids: CSVEVADGTSYEQYF. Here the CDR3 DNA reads TGCAGCGTTGAAGTAGCGGACGGGACCTCCTACGAGCAGTACTTC.

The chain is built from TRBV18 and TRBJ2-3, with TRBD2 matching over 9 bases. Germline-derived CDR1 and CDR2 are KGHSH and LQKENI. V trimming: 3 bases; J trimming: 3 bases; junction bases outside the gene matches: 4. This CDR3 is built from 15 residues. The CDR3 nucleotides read TGTGCCAGCTCACCTGGCGGGAGGGAAACAGATACGCAGTATTTT. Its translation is CASSPGGRETDTQYF.

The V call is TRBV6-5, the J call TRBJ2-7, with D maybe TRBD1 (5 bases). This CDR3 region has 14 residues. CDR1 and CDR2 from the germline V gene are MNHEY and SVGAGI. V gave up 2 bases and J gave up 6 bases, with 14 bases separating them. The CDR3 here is CASSYARVIGEQYF. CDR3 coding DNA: TGTGCCAGCAGTTACGCCAGGGTGATAGGCGAGCAGTACTTC.

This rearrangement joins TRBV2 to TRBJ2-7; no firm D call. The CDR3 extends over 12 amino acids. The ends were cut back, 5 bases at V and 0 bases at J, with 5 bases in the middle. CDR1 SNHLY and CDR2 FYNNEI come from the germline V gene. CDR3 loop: CASSLISYEQYF. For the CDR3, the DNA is TGTGCCAGCAGTCTTATCTCCTACGAGCAGTACTTC. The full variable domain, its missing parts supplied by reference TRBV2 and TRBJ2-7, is EPEVTQTPSHQVTQMGQEVILRCVPISNHLYFYWYRQILGQKVEFLVSFYNNEISEKSEIFDDQFSVERPDGSNFTLKIRSTKLEDSAMYFCASSLISYEQYFGPGTRLTVT.

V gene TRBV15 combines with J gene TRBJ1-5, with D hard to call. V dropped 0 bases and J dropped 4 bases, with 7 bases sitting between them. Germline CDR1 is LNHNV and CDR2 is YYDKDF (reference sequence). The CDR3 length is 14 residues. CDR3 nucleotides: TGTGCCACCAGCAGAGATGGAGGGAATCAGCCCCAGCATTTT. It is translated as CATSRDGGNQPQHF. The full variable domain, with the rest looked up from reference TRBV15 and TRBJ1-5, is DAMVIQNPRYQVTQFGKPVTLSCSQTLNHNVMYWYQQKSSQAPKLLFHYYDKDFNNEADTPDNFQSRRPNTSFCFLDIRSPGLGDTAMYLCATSRDGGNQPQHFGDGTRLSIL.

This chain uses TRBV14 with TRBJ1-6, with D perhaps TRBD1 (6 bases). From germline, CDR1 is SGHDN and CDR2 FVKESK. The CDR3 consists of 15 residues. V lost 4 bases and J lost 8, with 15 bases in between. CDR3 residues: CASSLTGTLDSPLHF. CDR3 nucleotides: TGTGCCAGCAGCCTCACAGGGACCCTCGATTCACCCCTCCACTTT.

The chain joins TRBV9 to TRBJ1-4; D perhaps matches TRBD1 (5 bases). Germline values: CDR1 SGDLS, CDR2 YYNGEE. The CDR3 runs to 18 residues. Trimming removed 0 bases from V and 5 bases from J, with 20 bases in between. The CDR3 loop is CASSVDPREATKNEKLFF. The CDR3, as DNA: TGTGCCAGCAGCGTAGATCCCAGGGAGGCAACTAAGAATGAAAAACTGTTTTTT.